The 19 T cell receptor beta chains given below trace back to one sample, sequenced in a study of shared clonotypes between healthy human individuals. TCRdb's table, derived via immunoSEQ multiplex PCR, lists solely in-frame clones and lacks some. The sample carries about 1 million clones, about 74% recorded once. Specimen: memory CD4+ T cells sorted from blood. Noted subset: CD45RA-negative fraction. These receptors came from a man aged 18 to 35 in good health.

The V gene is TRBV5-6, the J gene TRBJ2-7; 7 bases align to TRBD1. V was clipped by 0 bases and J by 3 bases; unmatched bases: 3. CDR1 SGHDT and CDR2 YYEEEE come from the germline V gene. This CDR3 has 14 amino acids. The CDR3 DNA reads TGTGCCAGCAGCTTGGGGACAGGATACTACGAGCAGTACTTC. Translating it yields CASSLGTGYYEQYF.

The chain joins TRBV19 to TRBJ2-7; perhaps TRBD1 as D (5 bases). Per germline, CDR1 LNHDA and CDR2 SQIVND (reference sequence). CDR3 size: 14 residues. Trimming shortened V by 3 bases and J by 3 bases, and 12 bases separated the two germline ends. In nucleotides, the CDR3 is TGTGCCAGTAGTATTCAGGGTCTTTACTACGAGCAGTACTTC. Its protein product is CASSIQGLYYEQYF.

This clone occurred a few times. The conserved phenylalanine or tryptophan is not found at the CDR3 terminus, so this likely reflects a read error. The DNA is omitted, as the CDR3 cannot be located on it reliably, and the CDR3 follows TCRdb's listing. The rearrangement links TRBV9 to TRBJ1-2. The germline V gene encodes CDR1 SGDLS and CDR2 YYNGEE. The CDR3 totals 9 residues, both ends included. CDR3 region: CATNPKGPL.

This rearrangement joins TRBV4-1 to TRBJ2-1, with unresolved D. The CDR3 is made up of 14 amino acids. V lost 0 bases, J lost 8 bases, and 11 bases lay in between. In germline, CDR1 is MGHRA, CDR2 YSYEKL. In DNA, the CDR3 is TGCGCCAGCAGCCAAGATACTTCCAGAGATGAGCAGTTCTTC. Amino acid sequence: CASSQDTSRDEQFF.

The chain uses TRBV6-4 and TRBJ2-7, with 14 bases lining up with TRBD2. CDR1 is MRHNA and CDR2 is SNTAGT in the germline V gene. The ends lost 6 bases at V and 3 bases at J; junction bases unmatched: 1. CDR3 length: 14 residues. CDR3 sequence (DNA): TGTGCCAGCAGGGGGACTAGCGGGAGCTACGAGCAGTACTTC. Its protein is CASRGTSGSYEQYF.

This clone has just one count. The chain employs TRBV28 and TRBJ2-5, with TRBD2 matching 12 bases. This CDR3 is 16 amino acids long. V was clipped by 1 base and J by 5 bases; unmatched bases: 5. Per germline, CDR1 MDHEN and CDR2 SYDVKM. The CDR3 DNA follows: TGTGCCAGCAGTTTATCAACTAGCGGGGGGTGGGAGACCCAGTACTTC. Protein: CASSLSTSGGWETQYF.

This rearrangement joins TRBV10-3 to TRBJ2-5, with D possibly matching TRBD2 (6 bases). V was clipped by 4 bases and J by 4 bases, with 13 bases between them. The CDR3 length is 14 residues. CDR1 is ENHRY, CDR2 SYGVKD, per germline. CDR3 loop: CAISGVGGGETQYF. CDR3 DNA: TGTGCCATCAGTGGCGTGGGGGGTGGAGAGACCCAGTACTTC.

The chain joins TRBV18 to TRBJ2-3; D uncertain. Germline values: CDR1 KGHSH, CDR2 LQKENI. Trimming took 6 bases from V and 2 from J, leaving 9 bases between them. CDR3 length: 13 residues. The CDR3: CASSQTNTDTQYF. The CDR3 region has the DNA TGTGCCAGCTCGCAAACTAACACAGATACGCAGTATTTT. Complete variable domain (other parts from reference TRBV18 and TRBJ2-3): NAGVMQNPRHLVRRRGQEARLRCSPMKGHSHVYWYRQLPEEGLKFMVYLQKENIIDESGMPKERFSAEFPKEGPSILRIQQVVRGDSAAYFCASSQTNTDTQYFGPGTRLTVL.

The V gene is TRBV7-2, the J gene TRBJ1-1; D is uncertain. V lost 2 bases to trimming and J lost 1 base, with 8 bases between them. The germline gives CDR1 SGHTA, CDR2 FQGNSA. This CDR3 spans 14 amino acids. The CDR3 DNA reads as TGTGCCAGCAGCTTACCACACGGGAACACTGAAGCTTTCTTT. Its translation: CASSLPHGNTEAFF.

This clone was found a few times. V and J are TRBV28 and TRBJ1-5; 11 bases line up with TRBD1. V was pared by 5 bases and J by 5 bases, with 2 bases of the junction left unmatched. The CDR3 is 14 residues long. Germline CDR1 and CDR2: MDHEN and SYDVKM. The DNA of the CDR3 is TGTGCCAGCAGTCGGACAGGGGGCTATCAGCCCCAGCATTTT. As protein: CASSRTGGYQPQHF.

V usage is TRBV6-5 and J usage is TRBJ1-2; TRBD1 is a possible D gene (6 bases). Trimming removed 0 bases at V and 4 bases at J, with 9 bases between. Germline V gives CDR1 MNHEY, CDR2 SVGAGI. The CDR3 consists of 14 residues. CDR3 region: CASSYSDSVYGYTF. The DNA of the CDR3 is TGTGCCAGCAGTTACTCGGACAGCGTCTATGGCTACACCTTC.

The gene calls are TRBV7-9 and TRBJ2-7, with 11 bases that match TRBD2. V was clipped by 5 bases and J by 6 bases; unmatched bases: 9. Looked up from germline, CDR1 is SEHNR and CDR2 is FQNEAQ (reference sequence). The CDR3 runs to 15 residues. Written as DNA, the CDR3 is TGTGCCAGCAGCCACCCTAGCGGGGGGAACCTCGAGCAGTACTTC. The encoded protein is CASSHPSGGNLEQYF.

The CDR3 nucleotides read TGCGCCTCCTCCCCGGCGGGGGGCTCCTACGAGCAGTACTTC. Protein product: CASSPAGGSYEQYF. V gene TRBV10-1 combines with J gene TRBJ2-7; 8 bases line up with TRBD2. Germline trimming cut 11 bases from V and 0 bases from J; bases unmatched to any gene: 9. The CDR3 totals 14 residues. From germline, CDR1 is WNHNN and CDR2 SYGVQD (reference sequence).

This rearrangement joins TRBV6-1 to TRBJ1-4; D gene ambiguous. The CDR3 length is 12 residues. Germline CDR1 reads MNHNS; CDR2 reads SASEGT. V was clipped by 5 bases and J by 7 bases, with 8 bases between them. This chain's CDR3 is CASSPPGEKLFF. In DNA form, the CDR3 reads TGTGCCAGCAGTCCCCCTGGTGAAAAACTGTTTTTT.

The J gene is TRBJ2-3, the V gene TRBV10-2; 10 bases are shared with TRBD2. This CDR3 comprises 14 residues. In germline, CDR1 is WSHSY, CDR2 SAAADI. Trimming removed 8 bases from V and 4 bases from J; junction bases left unmatched: 6. The CDR3 region is CASSTSGAPDTQYF. CDR3 sequence (DNA): TGCGCCAGCTCCACTAGCGGGGCCCCAGATACGCAGTATTTT.

This clone was detected a few times. V is TRBV30 and J is TRBJ2-1, with a tentative D call TRBD1 (6 bases). Germline V gene sequence: CDR1 GTSNPN, CDR2 SVGIG (reference sequence). V dropped 4 bases and J dropped 3 bases, with 16 bases sitting between them. This CDR3 spans 15 amino acids. CDR3 sequence reads: CAWNKRQASYNEQFF. In nucleotides, the CDR3 is TGTGCCTGGAATAAAAGACAGGCTAGCTACAATGAGCAGTTCTTC.

The V call is TRBV7-9, the J call TRBJ2-7; D is possibly TRBD1 (5 bases). The V gene lost 2 bases and the J gene lost 4 bases, with 12 bases spanning the gap. CDR1 is SEHNR and CDR2 is FQNEAQ in the germline V gene (reference sequence). The CDR3 contains 14 residues. CDR3 loop: CASSLNPQGYEQYF. CDR3 bases: TGTGCCAGCAGCTTAAATCCCCAGGGATACGAGCAGTACTTC.

The rearrangement uses TRBV15 and TRBJ2-1, with TRBD2 matching over 9 bases. CDR3 size: 15 residues. CDR1 is LNHNV and CDR2 is YYDKDF in the germline V gene (reference sequence). With 4 bases clipped from V and 4 bases from J, the junction kept 5 bases outside the gene matches. The CDR3 DNA sequence: TGTGCCACCAGCATTGGTAGCGGGGGATACAATGAGCAGTTCTTC. This gives the protein CATSIGSGGYNEQFF.

Turning to this clone: In the same sample, other DNA sequences code for this CDR3. The chain combines TRBV18 with TRBJ2-7; 7 bases agree with TRBD2. V shed 0 bases, J shed 3 bases, and the junction held 2 bases outside the gene matches. Germline V gene data show CDR1 as KGHSH and CDR2 as LQKENI. CDR3 length: 14 amino acids. CDR3 sequence reads: CASSPPTGGYEQYF. CDR3 nucleotide sequence: TGTGCCAGCTCACCACCGACGGGGGGCTACGAGCAGTACTTC. The full variable domain, rest sourced from reference TRBV18 and TRBJ2-7, is NAGVMQNPRHLVRRRGQEARLRCSPMKGHSHVYWYRQLPEEGLKFMVYLQKENIIDESGMPKERFSAEFPKEGPSILRIQQVVRGDSAAYFCASSPPTGGYEQYFGPGTRLTVT.